These T cell receptor beta chains were read from a single sample in a study of blood T cell repertoires in COVID-19. The method was immunoSEQ multiplex PCR; TCRdb's version includes in-frame clones alone and lacks a portion of them. This sample yields 200,000 to 250,000 clones, of which just over 90% are seen a single time; less than 2.5% belongs to the top ten. The specimen sequenced was PBMCs or T cells enriched from blood (not recorded which). The receptors shown here come from a woman aged 18-29 years who had recovered from COVID-19. The CDR3 runs from the conserved cysteine through the conserved F or W. D genes are given only for firm matches. Part of the rows lack a size; the others show once, few, many or a class for expanded clones.

>few|TRBV7-3|-|TRBJ2-1
CASSSRSYNEQFF
TGTGCCAGCAGCTCCCGGTCCTACAATGAGCAGTTCTTC
>-|TRBV6-5|TRBD1|TRBJ1-2
CASQRTGVYGYTF
TGTGCCAGCCAGAGGACAGGTGTCTATGGCTACACCTTC
>-|TRBV4-1|-|TRBJ1-3
CASSQELWGGGGNTIYF
TGCGCCAGCAGCCAAGAGCTTTGGGGGGGTGGTGGAAACACCATATATTTT
>-|TRBV5-1|TRBD1|TRBJ1-1
CASSLAAGGEAFF
TGCGCCAGCAGCTTGGCCGCAGGGGGGGAAGCTTTCTTT
>once|TRBV11-3|-|TRBJ2-1
CASSPAGYNEQFF
TGTGCCAGCAGTCCTGCGGGTTACAATGAGCAGTTCTTC
>-|TRBV25-1|-|TRBJ1-3
CASSLASGYSGNTIYF
TGTGCCAGCAGTCTCGCATCAGGCTACTCTGGAAACACCATATATTTT
>-|TRBV5-6|-|TRBJ2-3
CASSFPLVSDTQYF
TGTGCCAGCAGCTTCCCACTAGTTTCAGATACGCAGTATTTT
>-|TRBV10-2|TRBD1|TRBJ1-2
CASSTGGLDGYTF
TGCGCCAGCAGTACAGGGGGGCTCGATGGCTACACCTTC
>-|TRBV12-3/TRBV12-4|TRBD2|TRBJ2-7
CASSLGLADEQYF
TGTGCCAGCAGTTTAGGACTAGCGGACGAGCAGTACTTC
>few|TRBV19|TRBD2|TRBJ2-7
CASSISGTSGESSYEQYF
TGTGCCAGTAGTATATCCGGGACTAGCGGGGAAAGCTCCTACGAGCAGTACTTC
>-|TRBV3-1/TRBV3-2|-|TRBJ1-1
CASSQERRAEAFF
TGTGCCAGCAGCCAAGAACGCAGGGCTGAAGCTTTCTTT
>-|TRBV7-9|TRBD1|TRBJ2-2
CASVLTGVGTGELFF
TGTGCCAGCGTACTGACAGGGGTGGGGACCGGGGAGCTGTTTTTT
>once|TRBV3-1/TRBV3-2|-|TRBJ1-2
CASSQGSGIYTF
TGTGCCAGCAGCCAAGGATCGGGGATCTACACCTTC
>-|TRBV7-9|-|TRBJ2-5
CASSLLYGTQYF
TGTGCCAGCAGCCTGTTGTACGGGACCCAGTACTTC
>-|TRBV19|-|TRBJ1-2
CASSIGGGGVYGYTF
TGTGCCAGTAGTATCGGCGGCGGGGGGGTCTATGGCTACACCTTC
>-|TRBV11-2|-|TRBJ1-6
CASSPSSSKLRNSPLHF
TGTGCCAGCAGCCCGAGTTCGAGTAAATTAAGAAATTCACCCCTCCACTTT
>-|TRBV6-5|TRBD2|TRBJ2-1
CASQLAVGYNEQFF
TGTGCCAGCCAACTAGCGGTAGGATACAATGAGCAGTTCTTC
>-|TRBV9|-|TRBJ2-7
CASSYNSYEQYF
TGTGCCAGCAGCTATAATTCCTACGAGCAGTACTTC
>-|TRBV9|-|TRBJ2-5
CASGGNGETQYF
TGTGCCAGCGGGGGGAATGGAGAGACCCAGTACTTC
>-|TRBV3-1/TRBV3-2|TRBD2|TRBJ2-3
CASSHSPRTSGRTDTQYF
TGTGCCAGCAGCCATTCCCCCAGGACTAGCGGCCGCACAGATACGCAGTATTTT
>-|TRBV7-9|TRBD1|TRBJ1-2
CASSLDGGTGNGYTF
TGTGCCAGCAGCTTAGACGGGGGGACAGGGAACGGCTACACCTTC
>-|TRBV15|-|TRBJ1-1
CATSRGRDLNTEAFF
TGTGCCACCAGCAGGGGGAGGGACTTGAACACTGAAGCTTTCTTT
>-|TRBV18|TRBD1|TRBJ1-2
CASSRDRAMEGYTF
TGTGCCAGCTCACGGGACAGGGCAATGGAGGGCTACACCTTC
>-|TRBV5-1|TRBD1|TRBJ2-5
CASSIGQGETQYF
TGCGCCAGCAGCATAGGACAGGGTGAGACCCAGTACTTC
>-|TRBV2|-|TRBJ1-1
CASCKGATEAFF
TGTGCCAGCTGCAAGGGAGCCACTGAAGCTTTCTTT
>-|TRBV2|TRBD1|TRBJ2-4
CASSSGQGYIQYF
TGTGCCAGCAGTTCGGGACAGGGATACATTCAGTACTTC
>-|TRBV7-9|TRBD1|TRBJ1-1
CASTLSGTGNTEAFF
TGTGCCAGCACCCTATCCGGGACAGGCAACACTGAAGCTTTCTTT
>-|TRBV24-1|-|TRBJ2-7
CATSASSYEQYF
TGTGCCACCAGTGCGAGCTCCTACGAGCAGTACTTC
>-|TRBV18|-|TRBJ1-4
CASSPRTVSNEKLFF
TGTGCCAGCTCACCAAGGACAGTCAGTAATGAAAAACTGTTTTTT
>-|TRBV10-3|-|TRBJ2-1
CAIMEQGIIEQFF
TGTGCCATCATGGAGCAGGGAATCATTGAGCAGTTCTTC
>-|TRBV18|-|TRBJ2-7
CASSPPSKNYEQYF
TGTGCCAGCTCACCACCGAGCAAGAACTACGAGCAGTACTTC
>-|TRBV7-6|TRBD2|TRBJ2-7
CASSPGGWYEQYF
TGTGCCAGCAGCCCGGGAGGTTGGTACGAGCAGTACTTC
>-|TRBV5-4|TRBD1|TRBJ2-1
CASSSSPSGGLHNEQFF
TGTGCCAGCAGCTCTAGCCCCTCAGGGGGCCTTCACAATGAGCAGTTCTTC
>-|TRBV19|-|TRBJ1-4
CASNTQGVHEKLFF
TGTGCCAGTAACACCCAGGGTGTCCATGAAAAACTGTTTTTT
>-|TRBV5-5|TRBD2|TRBJ2-3
CASSLSSGRSGDTQYF
TGTGCCAGCAGCTTGTCCAGCGGGAGATCGGGAGATACGCAGTATTTT
>-|TRBV28|-|TRBJ2-5
CASSLLQGSAQYF
TGTGCCAGCAGTTTACTACAGGGTTCGGCCCAGTACTTC
>once|TRBV14|-|TRBJ2-1
CASSQVGGASYNEQFF
TGTGCCAGCAGCCAAGTAGGGGGGGCCTCCTACAATGAGCAGTTCTTC
>-|TRBV10-3|TRBD1|TRBJ1-2
CAIRDLTGSGGYTF
TGTGCCATCAGGGACCTGACAGGGTCTGGAGGCTACACCTTC
>-|TRBV4-2|TRBD1|TRBJ2-1
CASSPEKGGPYNEQFF
TGTGCCAGCAGCCCAGAGAAAGGGGGCCCCTACAATGAGCAGTTCTTC
>-|TRBV27|-|TRBJ2-7
CASSLGQYYEQYF
TGTGCCAGCAGTTTAGGACAGTACTACGAGCAGTACTTC
>-|TRBV13|TRBD2|TRBJ2-4
CASSLVLRGGGAKNIQYF
TGTGCCAGCAGCTTAGTTTTGCGGGGGGGCGGTGCCAAAAACATTCAGTACTTC
>few|TRBV5-1|-|TRBJ2-3
CASSSHRADTQYF
TGCGCCAGCAGCTCCCATAGAGCAGATACGCAGTATTTT
>-|TRBV5-8|-|TRBJ1-1
CASSLVILMNTEAFF
TGTGCCAGCAGCTTGGTAATTTTAATGAACACTGAAGCTTTCTTT
>-|TRBV19|-|TRBJ2-5
CASSATRGETQYF
TGTGCCAGTTCGGCCACTAGGGGGGAGACCCAGTACTTC
>-|TRBV5-1|-|TRBJ1-2
CASSSPDILTGNYGYTF
TGCGCCAGCAGCTCGCCTGATATTTTAACAGGGAACTATGGCTACACCTTC